A single sample gave rise to the 26 T cell receptor beta chains below, sequenced in a study of blood T cell repertoires in COVID-19. Measured with immunoSEQ multiplex PCR; TCRdb has only the in-frame clones, and not every one. This sample yields 100,000 to 150,000 clones, of which approximately 80% are seen a single time; around 17% belongs to the top ten. Sequenced sample: peripheral blood. These receptors came from a woman aged 45 to 65 with acute or convalescent COVID-19.

The chain has TRBV5-4 and TRBJ1-1; D remains unclear. Germline assignment: CDR1 SGHNT and CDR2 YYREEE (reference sequence). The CDR3 covers 15 residues. Between the trimmed V and J ends, which lost 4 bases and 0 bases, there was a span of 13 bases. CDR3 amino acids: CASSPTLDMNTEAFF. DNA of the CDR3: TGTGCCAGCAGCCCTACTCTCGATATGAACACTGAAGCTTTCTTT.

V and J are TRBV27 and TRBJ2-1; 11 bases line up with TRBD1. The V gene's germline CDR1 is MNHEY and CDR2 SMNVEV (reference sequence). V lost 3 bases and J lost 9; bases outside the gene matches: 7. This CDR3 is 15 amino acids long. The CDR3 loop reads CASSFPGQGGGEQFF. CDR3 nucleotide sequence: TGTGCCAGCAGTTTCCCGGGACAGGGGGGTGGTGAGCAGTTCTTC.

This rearrangement joins TRBV11-2 to TRBJ1-2; maybe TRBD1 (6 bases). The CDR3 is 15 residues long. Germline CDR1 and CDR2: SGHAT and FQNNGV. Between the trimmed V and J ends, which lost 6 bases and 4 bases, there was a span of 18 bases. The DNA of the CDR3 is TGTGCCAGCAGGCCTATGGGGGGGCGCGGCTATGGCTACACCTTC. Its protein is CASRPMGGRGYGYTF.

The gene calls are TRBV5-1 and TRBJ1-1, with 9 bases fitting TRBD1. The CDR3 loop spans 15 amino acids. Trimming removed 2 bases from V and 8 bases from J; junction bases left unmatched: 10. CDR1 SGHRS and CDR2 YFSETQ come from the germline V gene. The DNA for the CDR3 is TGCGCCAGCAGCTTTTCCGGGACAGGGATCCCCGAAGCTTTCTTT. Translation gives CASSFSGTGIPEAFF.

The V gene is TRBV10-1, the J gene TRBJ2-1; D might be TRBD2 (5 bases). Germline V gene data show CDR1 as WNHNN and CDR2 as SYGVQD (reference sequence). The V gene lost 2 bases and the J gene lost 7 bases, with 9 bases spanning the gap. The CDR3 sequence is 13 residues long. CDR3 bases: TGCGCCAGCAGTGAGAATCGGGGTAATGAGCAGTTCTTC. This encodes CASSENRGNEQFF.

V is TRBV5-1 and J is TRBJ2-6; tentative D call: TRBD2 (6 bases). The CDR3 has 15 amino acids. V gave up 2 bases and J gave up 4 bases, with 10 bases separating them. The germline CDR1 and CDR2 sequences are SGHRS and YFSETQ. CDR3: CASSFGGVGANVLTF. The CDR3 DNA follows: TGCGCCAGCAGCTTCGGAGGGGTAGGGGCCAACGTCCTGACTTTC. The variable domain in full, completed from reference TRBV5-1 and TRBJ2-6, reads KAGVTQTPRYLIKTRGQQVTLSCSPISGHRSVSWYQQTPGQGLQFLFEYFSETQRNKGNFPGRFSGRQFSNSRSEMNVSTLELGDSALYLCASSFGGVGANVLTFGAGSRLTVL.

This sequence joins TRBV5-4 and TRBJ1-1, with 9 positions matching TRBD1. This CDR3 region has 15 residues. Germline CDR1 is SGHNT and CDR2 is YYREEE (reference sequence). With V trimmed by 0 bases and J by 7 bases, 7 bases remained unmatched. CDR3 protein: CASSLETGTGYEAFF. The CDR3 DNA reads as TGTGCCAGCAGCTTGGAGACCGGGACAGGGTATGAAGCTTTCTTT.

This chain links TRBV7-8 with TRBJ1-2; TRBD1 might be the D (6 bases). The CDR3 is 14 residues long. Trimming cost V 5 bases and J 2 bases, with 12 bases left between them. The germline V gene encodes CDR1 SGHVS and CDR2 FQNEAQ. CDR3 in amino acids: CASSRGHQNYGYTF. In DNA form, the CDR3 reads TGTGCCAGCAGCCGGGGGCACCAAAACTATGGCTACACCTTC.

This clone was seen more than once but under ten times. The chain uses TRBV13 and TRBJ1-3, with 7 bases aligning to TRBD1. The length of the CDR3 is 16 residues. Losses at the gene ends were 4 bases for V and 4 bases for J; bases not matched to a gene: 10. Germline V gene lookup returns CDR1 PRHDT and CDR2 FYEKMQ (reference sequence). CDR3 bases: TGTGCCAGCAGCTGGAGAGAGGGGGCGAACGGAAACACCATATATTTT. Translated: CASSWREGANGNTIYF.

This clone was counted only a few times. Other DNA sequences in the sample encode the same CDR3. The rearrangement uses TRBV3-1 (or the pseudogene TRBV3-2) and TRBJ2-3; unclear D gene. This CDR3 region has 14 residues. In germline, CDR1 is LGHDT, CDR2 YNNKEL (reference sequence). V lost 1 base to trimming and J lost 0 bases, with 5 bases between them. CDR3 amino acids: CASSQAGSTDTQYF. The CDR3 region has the DNA TGTGCCAGCAGCCAAGCAGGAAGCACAGATACGCAGTATTTT.

In nucleotides, the CDR3 is TGTGCCTGGAGCTACGGGACAGGCAACTATGGCTACACCTTC. This codes for CAWSYGTGNYGYTF. The rearrangement links TRBV30 to TRBJ1-2; 8 bases align to TRBD1. The CDR3 loop spans 14 amino acids. In germline, CDR1 is GTSNPN, CDR2 SVGIG (reference sequence). Germline trimming cut 3 bases from V and 2 bases from J; bases unmatched to any gene: 5.

V is TRBV24-1 and J is TRBJ2-2, with TRBD1 identical over 7 bases. J lost 1 base, V lost 4 bases, and 2 bases had no gene match. The CDR3 length is 15 residues. CDR1 is KGHDR and CDR2 is SFDVKD in the germline V gene. The CDR3 loop reads CATSDWTGNTGELFF. CDR3 nucleotide sequence: TGTGCCACCAGTGACTGGACAGGGAACACCGGGGAGCTGTTTTTT.

The chain is built from TRBV6-5 and TRBJ1-5; 8 nucleotides agree with TRBD1. Per germline, CDR1 MNHEY and CDR2 SVGAGI. Trimming cost V 6 bases and J 6 bases; bases outside gene matches: 10. The CDR3 is 15 amino acids. The CDR3 nucleotides read TGTGCCAGCAGACCACGACAGGGGACGGGTCAGCCCCAGCATTTT. Its protein is CASRPRQGTGQPQHF.

In this sample, this clone turned up once. The chain recombines TRBV19 with TRBJ1-2, with 8 positions matching TRBD1. The V segment lost 1 base and the J segment 3 bases; nucleotides outside the gene matches: 1. The CDR3 length is 14 residues. CDR1 LNHDA and CDR2 SQIVND come from the germline V gene (reference sequence). CDR3 coding DNA: TGTGCCAGTAGTATAGCGACAGGGGACTATGGCTACACCTTC. This codes for CASSIATGDYGYTF.

This chain connects TRBV4-1 to TRBJ2-7, with D tentatively TRBD2 (6 bases). The CDR3 is made up of 16 amino acids. Germline values: CDR1 MGHRA, CDR2 YSYEKL. The V end lost 1 base, the J end lost 10 bases, and 23 bases lay between the germline ends. CDR3 sequence reads: CASSQGSGTLTINQYF. CDR3 sequence (DNA): TGCGCCAGCAGCCAAGGCTCCGGGACTCTCACCATCAACCAGTACTTC.

The rearrangement joins TRBV6-5 to TRBJ1-1; D possibly corresponds to TRBD1 (6 bases). This CDR3 is 14 amino acids long. CDR1 and CDR2 (germline): MNHEY, SVGAGI. V lost 5 bases, J lost 4 bases, and 14 bases lay in between. CDR3 DNA: TGTGCCAGCAGTCCACCAGACAGGCCCACTGAAGCTTTCTTT. It codes for CASSPPDRPTEAFF.

V is TRBV6-5 and J is TRBJ2-3; D is ambiguous. Germline CDR1 MNHEY, CDR2 SVGAGI. The CDR3 spans 12 residues. Trimming pared 9 bases from V and 6 bases from J, leaving 13 bases between. The CDR3 DNA follows: TGTGCCAGTCGTCCCCAGGCGGATACGCAGTATTTT. It codes for CASRPQADTQYF.

This chain uses TRBV10-3 with TRBJ1-2; 7 bases agree with TRBD1. The CDR3 sequence is 15 residues long. The germline V gene encodes CDR1 ENHRY and CDR2 SYGVKD. V lost 5 bases to trimming and J lost 6 bases; unmatched junction nucleotides: 12. CDR3 nucleotide sequence: TGTGCCATCAGTTCGGACAGGAGGGGGCAAGATGGCTACACCTTC. Translating it yields CAISSDRRGQDGYTF.

Regarding this clone: This sample includes further DNA sequences coding for the same CDR3. This rearrangement joins TRBV9 to TRBJ1-3, with unresolved D. The germline V gene encodes CDR1 SGDLS and CDR2 YYNGEE. The V gene lost 7 bases and the J gene lost 0 bases, with 11 bases spanning the gap. The CDR3 consists of 14 residues. The DNA for the CDR3 is TGTGCCAGCTCTGCAGGCTCCTCTGGAAACACCATATATTTT. It encodes CASSAGSSGNTIYF.

The rearrangement joins TRBV7-2 to TRBJ2-1; TRBD1 matches at 7 bases. The CDR3 loop spans 13 amino acids. Germline CDR1 SGHTA, CDR2 FQGNSA. The V segment lost 7 bases and the J segment 6 bases; nucleotides outside the gene matches: 6. DNA for the CDR3: TGTGCCAGCAACAGGGGATTCGGCAATGAGCAGTTCTTC. This encodes CASNRGFGNEQFF.

The chain uses TRBV6-1 and TRBJ1-6; D gene uncertain. V was trimmed by 2 bases and J by 8 bases, leaving 13 bases between them. CDR3 length equals 15 residues. From germline, CDR1 is MNHNS and CDR2 SASEGT. CDR3 in amino acids: CASSEIRLGDSPLHF. CDR3 bases: TGTGCCAGCAGTGAAATCAGACTAGGAGATTCACCCCTCCACTTT.

The chain carries TRBV9 and TRBJ2-1; D ambiguous. CDR3 length: 16 amino acids. Trimming took off 0 bases at V and 1 base at J, with 11 bases between the two ends. In germline, CDR1 is SGDLS, CDR2 YYNGEE. This CDR3 is CASSVGAQLSYNEQFF. The CDR3 DNA reads as TGTGCCAGCAGCGTAGGGGCTCAGTTATCCTACAATGAGCAGTTCTTC. The whole variable domain, filled in from reference TRBV9 and TRBJ2-1, reads DSGVTQTPKHLITATGQRVTLRCSPRSGDLSVYWYQQSLDQGLQFLIQYYNGEERAKGNILERFSAQQFPDLHSELNLSSLELGDSALYFCASSVGAQLSYNEQFFGPGTRLTVL.

The chain combines TRBV4-2 with TRBJ2-1; 8 bases fit TRBD2. CDR1 and CDR2 from the germline V gene are LGHNA and YNFKEQ. V was pared by 4 bases and J by 4 bases, with 6 bases of the junction left unmatched. This CDR3 contains 15 residues. In nucleotides, the CDR3 is TGTGCCAGCAGCCGAGATAGCGGGGTTTACAATGAGCAGTTCTTC. Amino acid sequence: CASSRDSGVYNEQFF.

The V call is TRBV5-4, the J call TRBJ2-1, with 8 positions matching TRBD2. Germline values: CDR1 SGHNT, CDR2 YYREEE (reference sequence). V gave up 1 base and J gave up 8 bases; unmatched junction bases: 8. The CDR3 sequence is 15 residues long. The CDR3 DNA reads as TGTGCCAGCAGCTTGTCCGGTCGGGGGGGCCATGAGCAGTTCTTC. Translated, it gives CASSLSGRGGHEQFF.

The chain carries TRBV28 and TRBJ1-2; perhaps TRBD1 as D (6 bases). The V and J ends lost 4 bases and 1 base respectively, with 10 bases between them. The germline gives CDR1 MDHEN, CDR2 SYDVKM. This CDR3 comprises 14 residues. The CDR3 sequence: CASSSPDSNYGYTF. The CDR3, as DNA: TGTGCCAGCAGTTCGCCGGACAGTAACTATGGCTACACCTTC.

The V gene is TRBV29-1, the J gene TRBJ1-2; 7 bases fit TRBD1. Germline-derived CDR1 and CDR2 are SQVTM and ANQGSEA. With V trimmed by 1 base and J by 2 bases, 7 bases remained unmatched. CDR3 size: 15 residues. In DNA, the CDR3 is TGCAGCGTTGAAGCACACAGGGGTTCCAACTATGGCTACACCTTC. Translated, it gives CSVEAHRGSNYGYTF. Using reference TRBV29-1 and TRBJ1-2 for the parts outside the CDR3, the full variable domain is SAVISQKPSRDICQRGTSLTIQCQVDSQVTMMFWYRQQPGQSLTLIATANQGSEATYESGFVIDKFPISRPNLTFSTLTVSNMSPEDSSIYLCSVEAHRGSNYGYTFGSGTRLTVV.